Listed here is a single TCR beta chain. Antigen unknown. Selected positively for CCR7 and CD45RO-negative, naive CD8 cells excluded terminally differentiated effector memory CD45RA+ cells. V shed 4 bases and J 2 bases; nucleotides not matched to a gene: 7. The germline V gene has CDR1 MGHRA and CDR2 YSYEKL. The CDR3 totals 15 residues. Replicate PCRs for sorted subsets used around 190 ng DNA; this equaled 30,000 to 35,000 T cell genomes. Produced via immunoSEQ multiplex PCR; TCRdb's table is partial and in-frame only. The top ten hold under 1.5% of the sample, which has roughly 1,800,000 clones, 85% to 95% seen once. This specimen comes from a study of shared clonotypes between healthy human individuals. Study-level results: Clonotype sharing across a few donors was observed for approximately 5% of naive CD4 clonotypes. Naive subsets generally had larger estimated richness than memory subsets.

This clonotype was sampled from a man between 18 and 35 years old in good health. The sequenced sample consisted of naive CD8+ T cells sorted from blood. The rearrangement links TRBV4-1 to TRBJ2-7; 8 nucleotides align to TRBD1. This CDR3 reads CASSPAGTGPYEQYF. The CDR3 DNA reads as TGCGCCAGCAGCCCCGCCGGGACAGGCCCCTACGAGCAGTACTTC.